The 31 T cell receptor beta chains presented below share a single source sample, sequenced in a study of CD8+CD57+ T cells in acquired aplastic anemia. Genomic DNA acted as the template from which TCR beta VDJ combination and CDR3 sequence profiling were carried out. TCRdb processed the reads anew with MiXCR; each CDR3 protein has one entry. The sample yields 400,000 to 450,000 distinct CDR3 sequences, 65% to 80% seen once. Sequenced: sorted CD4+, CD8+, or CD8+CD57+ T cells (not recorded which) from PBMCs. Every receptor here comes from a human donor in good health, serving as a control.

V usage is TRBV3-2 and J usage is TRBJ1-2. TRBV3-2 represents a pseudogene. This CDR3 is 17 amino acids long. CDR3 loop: CASIKCAGFGANYGYTF. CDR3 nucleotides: TGTGCCAGCATCAAATGTGCTGGTTTCGGGGCTAACTATGGCTACACCTTC.

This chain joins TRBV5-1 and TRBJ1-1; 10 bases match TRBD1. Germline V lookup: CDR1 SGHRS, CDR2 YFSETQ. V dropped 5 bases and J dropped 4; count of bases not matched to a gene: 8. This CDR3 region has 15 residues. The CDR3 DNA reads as TGCGCCAGCAGTTCAACCGGGACAGGGGTCACTGAAGCTTTCTTT. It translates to CASSSTGTGVTEAFF.

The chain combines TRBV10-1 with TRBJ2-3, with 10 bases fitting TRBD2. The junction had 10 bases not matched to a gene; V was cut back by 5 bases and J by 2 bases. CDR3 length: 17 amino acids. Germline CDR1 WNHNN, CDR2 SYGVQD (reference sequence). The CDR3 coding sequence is TGCGCCAGCAGTAACCCTTCTAGCGGGGGCGACACAGATACGCAGTATTTT. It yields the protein CASSNPSSGGDTDTQYF.

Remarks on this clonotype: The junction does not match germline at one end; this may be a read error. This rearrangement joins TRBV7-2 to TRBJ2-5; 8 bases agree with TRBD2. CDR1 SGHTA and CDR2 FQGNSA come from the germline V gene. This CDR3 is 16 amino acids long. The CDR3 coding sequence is TGTGCCACCAGCAGAATAGGGACTAGTGAGGCGGAGACCCAGTACTTC. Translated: CATSRIGTSEAETQYF.

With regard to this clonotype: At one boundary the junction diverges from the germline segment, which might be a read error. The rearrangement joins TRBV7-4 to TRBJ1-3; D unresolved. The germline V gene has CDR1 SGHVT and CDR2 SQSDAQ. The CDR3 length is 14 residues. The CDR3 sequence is CASMTRGGSYTIQF. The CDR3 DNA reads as TGTGCCAGCATGACCCGGGGTGGCTCCTACACCATACAGTTT.

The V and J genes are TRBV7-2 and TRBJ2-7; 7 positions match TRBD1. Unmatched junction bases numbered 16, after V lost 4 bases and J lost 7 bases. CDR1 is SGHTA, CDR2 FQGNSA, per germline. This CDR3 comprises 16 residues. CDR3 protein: CASSSTPPGQRGEQYF. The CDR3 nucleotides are TGTGCCAGCAGCTCAACTCCGCCGGGACAGCGAGGGGAGCAGTACTTC.

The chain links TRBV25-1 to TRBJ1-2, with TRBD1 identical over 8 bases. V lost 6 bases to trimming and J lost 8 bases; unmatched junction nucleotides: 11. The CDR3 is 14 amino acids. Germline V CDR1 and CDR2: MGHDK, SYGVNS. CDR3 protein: CASRRTGRSGGYTF. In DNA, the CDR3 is TGTGCCAGCAGGAGGACAGGGAGGTCGGGGGGCTACACCTTC.

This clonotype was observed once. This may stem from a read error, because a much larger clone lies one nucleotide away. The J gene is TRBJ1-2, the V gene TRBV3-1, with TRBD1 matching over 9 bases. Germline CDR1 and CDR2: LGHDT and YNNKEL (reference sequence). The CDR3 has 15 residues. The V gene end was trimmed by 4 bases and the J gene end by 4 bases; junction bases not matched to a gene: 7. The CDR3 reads CASSPTTGGGYGYTF. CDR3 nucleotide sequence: TGTGCCAGCAGCCCTACGACAGGGGGTGGCTATGGCTACACCTTC. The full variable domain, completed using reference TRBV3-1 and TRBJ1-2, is DTAVSQTPKYLVTQMGNDKSIKCEQNLGHDTMYWYKQDSKKFLKIMFSYNNKELIINETVPNRFSPKSPDKAHLNLHINSLELGDSAVYFCASSPTTGGGYGYTFGSGTRLTVV.

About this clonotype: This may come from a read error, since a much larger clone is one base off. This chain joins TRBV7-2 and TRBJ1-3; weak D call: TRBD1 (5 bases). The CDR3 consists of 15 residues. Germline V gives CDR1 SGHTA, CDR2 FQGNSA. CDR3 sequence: CASSYRISSGNAIYF. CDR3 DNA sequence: TGTGCCAGCAGTTACAGGATTAGCTCTGGAAACGCCATATATTTT. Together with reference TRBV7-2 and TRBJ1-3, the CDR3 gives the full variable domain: GAGVSQSPSNKVTEKGKDVELRCDPISGHTALYWYRQSLGQGLEFLIYFQGNSAPDKSGLPSDRFSAERTGGSVSTLTIQRTQQEDSAVYLCASSYRISSGNAIYFGEGSWLTVV.

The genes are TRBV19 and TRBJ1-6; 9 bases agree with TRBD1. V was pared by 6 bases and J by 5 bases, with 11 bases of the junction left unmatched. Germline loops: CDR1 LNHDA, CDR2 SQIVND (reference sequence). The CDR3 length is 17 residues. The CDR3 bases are TGTGCCAGTAGAGCGACGCCGGGACAGGGTAATAATTCACCCCTCCACTTT. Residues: CASRATPGQGNNSPLHF.

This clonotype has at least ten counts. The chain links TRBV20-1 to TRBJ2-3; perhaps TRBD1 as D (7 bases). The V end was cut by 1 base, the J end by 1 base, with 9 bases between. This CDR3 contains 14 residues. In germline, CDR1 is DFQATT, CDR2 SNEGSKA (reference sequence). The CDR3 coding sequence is TGCAGTGCTAGAGGCGGGACAGGCACAGATACGCAGTATTTT. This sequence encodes CSARGGTGTDTQYF.

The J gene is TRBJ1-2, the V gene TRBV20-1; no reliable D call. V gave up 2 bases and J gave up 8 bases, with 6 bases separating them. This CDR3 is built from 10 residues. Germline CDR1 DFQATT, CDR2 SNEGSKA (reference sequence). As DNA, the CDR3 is TGCAGTGCTAGACGGTGCGGCTACACCTTC. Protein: CSARRCGYTF.

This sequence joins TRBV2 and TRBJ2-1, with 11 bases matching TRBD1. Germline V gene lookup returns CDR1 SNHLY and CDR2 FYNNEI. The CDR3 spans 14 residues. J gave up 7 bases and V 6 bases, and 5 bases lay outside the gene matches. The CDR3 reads CASRGTGGLNEQFF. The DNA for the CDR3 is TGTGCCAGCAGGGGGACAGGGGGATTAAATGAGCAGTTCTTC.

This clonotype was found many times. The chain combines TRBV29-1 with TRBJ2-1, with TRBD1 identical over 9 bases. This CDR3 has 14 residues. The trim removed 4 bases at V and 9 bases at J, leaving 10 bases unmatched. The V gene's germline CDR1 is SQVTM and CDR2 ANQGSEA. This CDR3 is CSVAVRDRASEQFF. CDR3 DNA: TGCAGCGTTGCCGTGCGGGACAGGGCTAGTGAGCAGTTCTTC.

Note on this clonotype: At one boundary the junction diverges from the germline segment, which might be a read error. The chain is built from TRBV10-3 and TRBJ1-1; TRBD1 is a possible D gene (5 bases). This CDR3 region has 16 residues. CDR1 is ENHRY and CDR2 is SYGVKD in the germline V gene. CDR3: CAISVGPAKWETEAFF. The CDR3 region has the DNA TGTGCCATCAGTGTGGGACCGGCCAAATGGGAGACTGAAGCCTTCTTT.

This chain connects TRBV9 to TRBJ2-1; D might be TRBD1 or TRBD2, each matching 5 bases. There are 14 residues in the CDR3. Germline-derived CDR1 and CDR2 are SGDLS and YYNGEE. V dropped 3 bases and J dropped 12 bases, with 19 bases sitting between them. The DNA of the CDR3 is TGTGCCAGCAGCGGCGCCGGGACCTACGATGCGCAGTTCTTC. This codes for CASSGAGTYDAQFF.

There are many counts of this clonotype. The CDR3 loop reads CASSARGTSGRSQETQYF. The CDR3 DNA is TGTGCCAGCAGCGCGAGAGGGACTAGCGGGCGATCACAAGAGACCCAGTACTTC. This chain joins TRBV9 and TRBJ2-5; 12 bases line up with TRBD2. The CDR3 sequence is 18 residues long. V trimming: 3 bases; J trimming: 2 bases; junction bases outside the gene matches: 11. Germline CDR1 is SGDLS and CDR2 is YYNGEE.

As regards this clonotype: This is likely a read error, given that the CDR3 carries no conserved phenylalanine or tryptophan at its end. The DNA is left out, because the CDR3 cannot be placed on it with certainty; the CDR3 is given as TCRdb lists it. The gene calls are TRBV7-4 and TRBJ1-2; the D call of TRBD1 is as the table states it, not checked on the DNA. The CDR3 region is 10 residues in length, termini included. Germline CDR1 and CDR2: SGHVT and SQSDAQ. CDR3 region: CASSYRGGTG.

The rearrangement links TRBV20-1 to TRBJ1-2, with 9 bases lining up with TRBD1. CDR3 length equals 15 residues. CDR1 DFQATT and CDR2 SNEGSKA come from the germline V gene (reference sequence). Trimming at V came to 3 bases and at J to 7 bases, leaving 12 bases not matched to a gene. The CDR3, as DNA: TGCAGTGCTAGGGTACCGGGACAGGGAAGCTCTGGCTACACCTTC. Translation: CSARVPGQGSSGYTF.

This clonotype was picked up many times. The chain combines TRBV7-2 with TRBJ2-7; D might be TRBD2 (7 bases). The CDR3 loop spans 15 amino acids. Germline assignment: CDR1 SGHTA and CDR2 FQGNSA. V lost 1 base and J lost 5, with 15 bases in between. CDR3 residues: CASSLGGGPRDEQYF. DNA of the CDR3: TGTGCCAGCAGCTTAGGGGGGGGGCCTAGGGACGAGCAGTACTTC.

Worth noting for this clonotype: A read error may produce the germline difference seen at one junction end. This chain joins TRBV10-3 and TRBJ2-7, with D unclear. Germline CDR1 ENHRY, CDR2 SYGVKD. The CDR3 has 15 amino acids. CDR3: CAISESNRDSYEQYF. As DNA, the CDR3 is TGTGCCATCAGTGAGTCTAACAGAGACTCCTATGAGCAGTACTTC.

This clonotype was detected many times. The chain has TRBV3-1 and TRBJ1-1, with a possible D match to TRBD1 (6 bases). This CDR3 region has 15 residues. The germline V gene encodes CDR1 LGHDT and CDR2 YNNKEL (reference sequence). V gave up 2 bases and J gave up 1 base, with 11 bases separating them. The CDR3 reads CASSQTPGANTEAFF. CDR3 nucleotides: TGTGCCAGCAGCCAAACCCCGGGGGCGAACACTGAAGCTTTCTTT.

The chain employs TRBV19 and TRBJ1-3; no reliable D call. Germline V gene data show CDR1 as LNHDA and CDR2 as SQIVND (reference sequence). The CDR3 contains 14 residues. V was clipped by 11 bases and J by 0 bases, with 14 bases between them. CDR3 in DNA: TGTGCCTGTGCCGGAAGAGGCTCTGGAAACACCATATATTTT. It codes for CACAGRGSGNTIYF.

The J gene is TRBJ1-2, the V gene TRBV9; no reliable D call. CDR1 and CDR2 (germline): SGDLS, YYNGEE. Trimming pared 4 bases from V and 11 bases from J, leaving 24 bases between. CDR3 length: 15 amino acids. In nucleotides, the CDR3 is TGTGCCAGCAGCCCGCGGCAGGTGGCGGACGAGCAGTACACCTTC. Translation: CASSPRQVADEQYTF.

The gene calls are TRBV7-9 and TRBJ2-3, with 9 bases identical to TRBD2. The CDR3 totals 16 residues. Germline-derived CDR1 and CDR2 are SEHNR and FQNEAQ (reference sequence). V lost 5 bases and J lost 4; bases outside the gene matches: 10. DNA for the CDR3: TGTGCCAGCAGCCTAGGGATTAGCGGGGGCGCAGATACGCAGTATTTT. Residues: CASSLGISGGADTQYF.

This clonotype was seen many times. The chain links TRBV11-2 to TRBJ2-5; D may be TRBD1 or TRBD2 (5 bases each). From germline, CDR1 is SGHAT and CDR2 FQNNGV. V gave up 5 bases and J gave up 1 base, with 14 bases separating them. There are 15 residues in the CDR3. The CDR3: CASSPLSGTQETQYF. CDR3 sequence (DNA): TGTGCCAGCAGCCCTCTTTCGGGGACCCAAGAGACCCAGTACTTC.

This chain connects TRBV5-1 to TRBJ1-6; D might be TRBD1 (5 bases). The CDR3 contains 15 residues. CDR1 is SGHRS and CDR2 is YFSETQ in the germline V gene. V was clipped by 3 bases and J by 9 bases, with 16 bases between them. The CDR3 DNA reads TGCGCCAGCAGCTCGGGGGAAGGCTTCTTTTCACCCCTCCACTTT. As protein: CASSSGEGFFSPLHF. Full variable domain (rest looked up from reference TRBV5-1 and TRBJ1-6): KAGVTQTPRYLIKTRGQQVTLSCSPISGHRSVSWYQQTPGQGLQFLFEYFSETQRNKGNFPGRFSGRQFSNSRSEMNVSTLELGDSALYLCASSSGEGFFSPLHFGNGTRLTVT.

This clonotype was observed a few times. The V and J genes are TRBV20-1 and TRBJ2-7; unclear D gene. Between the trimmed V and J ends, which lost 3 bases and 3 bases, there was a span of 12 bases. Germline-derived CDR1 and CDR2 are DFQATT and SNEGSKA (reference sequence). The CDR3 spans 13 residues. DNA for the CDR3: TGCAGTGCTAGCGCGGCAGTAGGCTACGAGCAGTACTTC. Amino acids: CSASAAVGYEQYF.

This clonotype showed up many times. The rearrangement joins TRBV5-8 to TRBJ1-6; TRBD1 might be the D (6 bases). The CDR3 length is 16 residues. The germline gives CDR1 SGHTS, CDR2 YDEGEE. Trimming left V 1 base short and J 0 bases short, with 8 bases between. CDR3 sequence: CASSLKQGSYNSPLHF. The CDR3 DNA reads TGTGCCAGCAGCTTGAAACAGGGCTCCTATAATTCACCCCTCCACTTT.

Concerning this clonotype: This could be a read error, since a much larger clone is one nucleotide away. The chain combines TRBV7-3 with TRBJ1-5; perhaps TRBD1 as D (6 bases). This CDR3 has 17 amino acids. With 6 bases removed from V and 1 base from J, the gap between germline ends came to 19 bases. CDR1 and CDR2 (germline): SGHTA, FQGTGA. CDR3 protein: CASSYLSAGASNQPQHF. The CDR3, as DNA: TGTGCCAGCAGTTACCTGTCGGCGGGGGCGAGCAATCAGCCCCAGCATTTT.

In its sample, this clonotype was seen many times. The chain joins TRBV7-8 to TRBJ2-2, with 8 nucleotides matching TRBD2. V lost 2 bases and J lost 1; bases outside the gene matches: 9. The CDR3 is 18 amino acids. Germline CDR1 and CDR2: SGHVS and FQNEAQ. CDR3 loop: CASSLILAAGWNTGELFF. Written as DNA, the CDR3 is TGTGCCAGCAGCTTAATACTAGCGGCTGGGTGGAACACCGGGGAGCTGTTTTTT.